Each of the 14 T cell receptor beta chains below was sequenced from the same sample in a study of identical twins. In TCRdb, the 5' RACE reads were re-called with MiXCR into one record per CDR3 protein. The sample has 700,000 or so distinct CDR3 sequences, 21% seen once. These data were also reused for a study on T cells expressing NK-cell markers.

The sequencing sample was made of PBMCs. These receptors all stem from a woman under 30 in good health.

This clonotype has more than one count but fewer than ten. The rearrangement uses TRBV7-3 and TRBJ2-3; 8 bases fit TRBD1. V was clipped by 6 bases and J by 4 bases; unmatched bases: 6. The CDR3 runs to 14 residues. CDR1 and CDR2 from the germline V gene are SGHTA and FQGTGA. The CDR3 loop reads CASSRGQGPDTQYF. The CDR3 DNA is TGTGCCAGCAGTCGAGGACAGGGTCCAGATACGCAGTATTTT.

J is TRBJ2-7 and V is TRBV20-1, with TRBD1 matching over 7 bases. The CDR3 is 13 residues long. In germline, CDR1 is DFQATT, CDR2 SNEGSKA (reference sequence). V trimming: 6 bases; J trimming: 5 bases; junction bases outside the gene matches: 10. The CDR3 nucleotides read TGCAGTGCGCCGGGACAGAGCGGCAACGAGCAGTACTTC. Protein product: CSAPGQSGNEQYF.

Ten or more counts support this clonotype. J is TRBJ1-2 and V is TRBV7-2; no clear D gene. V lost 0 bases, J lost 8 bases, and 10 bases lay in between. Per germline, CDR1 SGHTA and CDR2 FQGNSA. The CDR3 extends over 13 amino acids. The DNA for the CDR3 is TGTGCCAGCAGCTTAGCGTGGGGTCAGGGCTACACCTTC. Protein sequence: CASSLAWGQGYTF.

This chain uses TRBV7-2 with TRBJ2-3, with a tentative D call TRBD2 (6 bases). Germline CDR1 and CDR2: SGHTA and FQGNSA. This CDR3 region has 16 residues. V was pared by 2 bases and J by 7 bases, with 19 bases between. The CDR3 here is CASSLISMTEGNTQYF. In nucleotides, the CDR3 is TGTGCCAGCAGCTTAATTTCAATGACGGAGGGGAATACGCAGTATTTT. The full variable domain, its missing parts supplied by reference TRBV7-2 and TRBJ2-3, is GAGVSQSPSNKVTEKGKDVELRCDPISGHTALYWYRQSLGQGLEFLIYFQGNSAPDKSGLPSDRFSAERTGGSVSTLTIQRTQQEDSAVYLCASSLISMTEGNTQYFGPGTRLTVL.

CDR3 DNA sequence: TGTGCCATGAGGACTGGAAGCACAGATACGCAGTATTTT. It codes for CAMRTGSTDTQYF. J is TRBJ2-3 and V is TRBV10-3, with D tentatively TRBD2 (5 bases). CDR3 length equals 13 residues. CDR1 and CDR2 (germline): ENHRY, SYGVKD. V lost 9 bases to trimming and J lost 0 bases, with 10 bases between them.

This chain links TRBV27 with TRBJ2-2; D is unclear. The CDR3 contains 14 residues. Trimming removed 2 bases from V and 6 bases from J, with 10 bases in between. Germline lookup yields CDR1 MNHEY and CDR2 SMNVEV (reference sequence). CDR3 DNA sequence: TGTGCCAGCAGTTTAGGCCAGTTGGCCGGGGAGCTGTTTTTT. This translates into CASSLGQLAGELFF.

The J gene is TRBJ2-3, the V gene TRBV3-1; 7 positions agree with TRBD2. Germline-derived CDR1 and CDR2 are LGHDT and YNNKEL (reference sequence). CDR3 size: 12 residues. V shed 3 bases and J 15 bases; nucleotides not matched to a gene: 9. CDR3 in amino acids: CASSHQGRVLYF. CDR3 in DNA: TGTGCCAGCAGCCATCAAGGGAGGGTCTTATATTTT.

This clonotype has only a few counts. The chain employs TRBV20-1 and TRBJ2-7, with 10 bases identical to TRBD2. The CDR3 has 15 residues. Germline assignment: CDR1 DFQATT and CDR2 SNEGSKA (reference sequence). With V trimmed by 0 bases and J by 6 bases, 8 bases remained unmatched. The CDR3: CSARDRASGRAEQYF. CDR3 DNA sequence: TGCAGTGCTAGAGATCGGGCTAGCGGGAGAGCCGAGCAGTACTTC.

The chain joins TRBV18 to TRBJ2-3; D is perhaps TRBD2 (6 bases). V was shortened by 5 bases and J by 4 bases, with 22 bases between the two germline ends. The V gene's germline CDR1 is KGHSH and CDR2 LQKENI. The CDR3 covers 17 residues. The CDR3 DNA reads TGTGCCAGCTCATCTCAGGAGACTAGGCCCTCGCCAGATACGCAGTATTTT. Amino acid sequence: CASSSQETRPSPDTQYF.

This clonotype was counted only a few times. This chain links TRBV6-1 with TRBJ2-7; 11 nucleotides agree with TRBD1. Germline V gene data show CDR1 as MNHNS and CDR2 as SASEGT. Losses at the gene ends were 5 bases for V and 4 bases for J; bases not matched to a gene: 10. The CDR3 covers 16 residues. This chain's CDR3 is CASSRTGGDLGYEQYF. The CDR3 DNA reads TGTGCCAGCAGTAGGACAGGGGGCGACCTTGGTTACGAGCAGTACTTC.

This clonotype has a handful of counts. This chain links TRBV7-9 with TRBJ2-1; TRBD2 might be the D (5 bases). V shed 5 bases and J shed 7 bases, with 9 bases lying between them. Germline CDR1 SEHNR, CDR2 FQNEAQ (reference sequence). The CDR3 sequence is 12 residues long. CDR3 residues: CASSPLENEQFF. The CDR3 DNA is TGTGCCAGCAGCCCACTAGAGAATGAGCAGTTCTTC.

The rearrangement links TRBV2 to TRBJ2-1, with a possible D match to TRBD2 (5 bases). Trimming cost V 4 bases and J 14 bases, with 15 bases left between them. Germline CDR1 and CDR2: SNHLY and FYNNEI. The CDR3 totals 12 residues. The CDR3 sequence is CASSVVSSWKFF. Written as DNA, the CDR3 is TGTGCCAGCAGTGTGGTGTCTAGCTGGAAGTTCTTC.

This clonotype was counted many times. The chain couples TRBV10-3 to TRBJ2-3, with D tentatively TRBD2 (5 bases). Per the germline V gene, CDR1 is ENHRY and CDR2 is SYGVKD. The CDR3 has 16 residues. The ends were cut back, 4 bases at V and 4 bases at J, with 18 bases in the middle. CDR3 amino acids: CAISGGISLIADTQYF. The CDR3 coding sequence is TGTGCCATCAGTGGAGGGATTAGCTTGATCGCAGATACGCAGTATTTT.

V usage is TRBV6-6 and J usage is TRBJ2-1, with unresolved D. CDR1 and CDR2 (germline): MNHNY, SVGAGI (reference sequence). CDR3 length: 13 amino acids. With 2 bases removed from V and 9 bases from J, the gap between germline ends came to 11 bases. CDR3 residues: CASSYVSTGEQFF. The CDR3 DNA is TGTGCCAGCAGTTACGTTTCGACTGGTGAGCAGTTCTTC.